The next 27 T cell receptor beta chains were all read from a single sample in a study of T cells in tumors after PD-1 blockade. Profiling relied on immunoSEQ multiplex PCR, and the TCRdb table lists in-frame clones only, not all of them. The sample yields about 60,000 clones, around two thirds seen once. The starting material was PBMCs, obtained after anti-PD-1 treatment. The receptors stem from a human donor with basal cell carcinoma.

This sequence joins TRBV4-1 and TRBJ2-1; D is perhaps TRBD2 (6 bases). Germline lookup yields CDR1 MGHRA and CDR2 YSYEKL. The ends were cut back, 0 bases at V and 10 bases at J, with 19 bases in the middle. The CDR3 extends over 16 amino acids. The CDR3 DNA is TGCGCCAGCAGCCAAGAAGGATTAGGCGGGGAAGAGGAGCAGTTCTTC. It encodes CASSQEGLGGEEEQFF.

This clone was seen once. V gene TRBV6-2 or TRBV6-3 combines with J gene TRBJ2-1; no definite D call. Germline values: CDR1 MNHEY, CDR2 SVGEGT. V was clipped by 6 bases and J by 4 bases, with 4 bases between them. The length of the CDR3 is 11 residues. CDR3: CASSLYNEQFF. The CDR3, as DNA: TGTGCCAGCAGCCTTTACAATGAGCAGTTCTTC.

This chain links TRBV5-5 with TRBJ2-3; the match to TRBD1 covers 8 bases. CDR1 SGHKS and CDR2 YYEKEE come from the germline V gene (reference sequence). This CDR3 is built from 20 residues. Unmatched junction bases numbered 17, after V lost 2 bases and J lost 0 bases. CDR3 sequence (DNA): TGTGCCAGCAGCTTTCCGGGACAGGATTCGGGTGGGATTAGCACAGATACGCAGTATTTT. It specifies CASSFPGQDSGGISTDTQYF.

The chain carries TRBV5-6 and TRBJ1-1; TRBD1 might be the D (5 bases). The CDR3 loop spans 13 amino acids. Germline CDR1 is SGHDT and CDR2 is YYEEEE. The V and J ends lost 4 bases and 5 bases respectively, with 12 bases between them. CDR3: CASSPRQSTEAFF. CDR3 DNA: TGTGCCAGCAGCCCCCGACAGAGTACTGAAGCTTTCTTT. The full variable domain, in which reference TRBV5-6 and TRBJ1-1 provide the parts outside the CDR3, is DAGVTQSPTHLIKTRGQQVTLRCSPKSGHDTVSWYQQALGQGPQFIFQYYEEEERQRGNFPDRFSGHQFPNYSSELNVNALLLGDSALYLCASSPRQSTEAFFGQGTRLTVV.

The chain carries TRBV25-1 and TRBJ1-2, with D unclear. This CDR3 is built from 11 residues. V was clipped by 6 bases and J by 2 bases, with 4 bases between them. Germline V gene data show CDR1 as MGHDK and CDR2 as SYGVNS. The CDR3 reads CASRENYGYTF. Written as DNA, the CDR3 is TGTGCCAGCAGGGAAAACTATGGCTACACCTTC.

This chain's CDR3 is CASSFSRGGEETQYF. CDR3 in DNA: TGTGCCAGCAGCTTTTCTAGGGGGGGAGAGGAGACCCAGTACTTC. The chain joins TRBV5-4 to TRBJ2-5, with D possibly being TRBD2 (7 bases). Germline CDR1 reads SGHNT; CDR2 reads YYREEE (reference sequence). The CDR3 is made up of 15 amino acids. Trimming left V 2 bases short and J 5 bases short, with 16 bases between.

The J gene is TRBJ2-5, the V gene TRBV4-1; TRBD1 matches at 7 bases. The CDR3 runs 15 residues. V shed 1 base, J shed 2 bases, and the junction held 4 bases outside the gene matches. Germline CDR1 is MGHRA and CDR2 is YSYEKL. CDR3 DNA: TGCGCCAGCAGCCAAGTGCCCAGGGGGCAAGAGACCCAGTACTTC. As protein: CASSQVPRGQETQYF.

The rearrangement uses TRBV4-2 and TRBJ2-1, with TRBD2 matching 7 bases. V trimming: 0 bases; J trimming: 2 bases; junction bases outside the gene matches: 4. The CDR3 has 16 residues. In germline, CDR1 is LGHNA, CDR2 YNFKEQ. The CDR3 nucleotides are TGTGCCAGCAGCCAAGATAGTGGGGGGGCCTACAATGAGCAGTTCTTC. This sequence encodes CASSQDSGGAYNEQFF.

The chain has TRBV6-5 and TRBJ2-7, with 7 bases identical to TRBD1. This CDR3 region has 13 residues. From germline, CDR1 is MNHEY and CDR2 SVGAGI. Germline trimming cut 9 bases from V and 7 bases from J; bases unmatched to any gene: 12. CDR3 residues: CASKTGQSGEQYF. The CDR3 DNA is TGTGCCAGTAAAACGGGACAGTCGGGAGAGCAGTACTTC.

The V and J genes are TRBV5-1 and TRBJ1-2, with unresolved D. The CDR3 is 15 residues long. Germline V gene data show CDR1 as SGHRS and CDR2 as YFSETQ. V lost 0 bases and J 0 bases, leaving 9 bases between the germline ends. CDR3 in amino acids: CASSLDSGPNYGYTF. CDR3 nucleotide sequence: TGCGCCAGCAGCTTGGATAGCGGACCTAACTATGGCTACACCTTC.

Note on this clone: One junction end disagrees with the germline gene, perhaps due to a read error. The chain couples TRBV30 to TRBJ1-6; no definite D call. This CDR3 has 14 residues. The V gene's germline CDR1 is GTSNPN and CDR2 SVGIG (reference sequence). Here the CDR3 reads CAGRDGSYNSPLHF. CDR3 DNA: TGTGCCGGGAGAGACGGGAGTTATAATTCACCCCTCCACTTT.

The genes are TRBV30 and TRBJ1-1; 8 nucleotides match TRBD1. The CDR3 runs 14 residues. Losses at the gene ends were 3 bases for V and 2 bases for J; bases not matched to a gene: 5. CDR1 and CDR2 (germline): GTSNPN, SVGIG (reference sequence). CDR3 sequence (DNA): TGTGCCTGGAGCGTAGGACAGGGAAACACTGAAGCTTTCTTT. Translating it yields CAWSVGQGNTEAFF.

CDR3 coding DNA: TGTGCCAGCAGTTTCGGGACACTCAATCAGCCCCAGCATTTT. The encoded protein is CASSFGTLNQPQHF. This chain links TRBV28 with TRBJ1-5; weak D call: TRBD1 (6 bases). Trimming cost V 3 bases and J 3 bases, with 9 bases left between them. Germline assignment: CDR1 MDHEN and CDR2 SYDVKM. The CDR3 is 14 amino acids.

The chain carries TRBV3-1 (or the pseudogene TRBV3-2) and TRBJ1-4; D may be TRBD1 (5 bases). Trimming left V 0 bases short and J 2 bases short, with 7 bases between. This CDR3 is 15 amino acids long. Per the germline V gene, CDR1 is LGHDT and CDR2 is YNNKEL (reference sequence). For the CDR3, the DNA is TGTGCCAGCAGCCAAGACAGGGCGACTAATGAAAAACTGTTTTTT. It codes for CASSQDRATNEKLFF.

J is TRBJ1-2 and V is TRBV6-5, with TRBD1 matching 7 bases. Per the germline V gene, CDR1 is MNHEY and CDR2 is SVGAGI. V gave up 7 bases and J gave up 8 bases; unmatched junction bases: 13. This CDR3 has 14 amino acids. The CDR3 DNA follows: TGTGCCAGCACCCAGGGGGAGGGGGCGAGGGGCTACACCTTC. Encoded protein: CASTQGEGARGYTF.

V is TRBV4-2 and J is TRBJ2-2; D may correspond to TRBD1 or TRBD2 (5 bases each). The CDR3 has 20 amino acids. V lost 0 bases and J lost 0, with 20 bases in between. Germline V gives CDR1 LGHNA, CDR2 YNFKEQ. The CDR3 protein is CASSQETGTSSFANTGELFF. CDR3 coding DNA: TGTGCCAGCAGCCAAGAAACCGGGACCTCCTCGTTCGCGAACACCGGGGAGCTGTTTTTT.

J is TRBJ2-3 and V is TRBV5-4; the D gene is possibly TRBD2 (5 bases). Trimming removed 0 bases at V and 4 bases at J, with 9 bases between. This CDR3 is built from 14 residues. The germline CDR1 and CDR2 sequences are SGHNT and YYREEE (reference sequence). CDR3 sequence reads: CASSLASEADTQYF. CDR3 nucleotide sequence: TGTGCCAGCAGCTTGGCCTCGGAGGCAGATACGCAGTATTTT.

CDR3 in DNA: TGTGCCTGGAGTGGAGTATACAAAAACATTCAGTACTTC. This sequence encodes CAWSGVYKNIQYF. The chain employs TRBV30 and TRBJ2-4, with D unclear. The germline gives CDR1 GTSNPN, CDR2 SVGIG (reference sequence). The CDR3 covers 13 residues. Between the trimmed V and J ends, which lost 1 base and 3 bases, there was a span of 7 bases.

The chain combines TRBV3-1 (or the pseudogene TRBV3-2) with TRBJ2-5; 7 bases fit TRBD2. V was clipped by 1 base and J by 0 bases; unmatched bases: 5. Per germline, CDR1 LGHDT and CDR2 YNNKEL (reference sequence). This CDR3 is built from 16 residues. CDR3 DNA: TGTGCCAGCAGCCAAGTCCTAGCGGTGTACCAAGAGACCCAGTACTTC. Translation gives CASSQVLAVYQETQYF.

V is TRBV14 and J is TRBJ2-3; D might be TRBD1 or TRBD2, each matching 6 bases. Trimming took 0 bases from V and 4 from J, leaving 14 bases between them. CDR3 length: 16 amino acids. The germline CDR1 and CDR2 sequences are SGHDN and FVKESK. The CDR3 DNA is TGTGCCAGCAGCCAAGATTTTTGGAGGGGGGCAGATACGCAGTATTTT. It is translated as CASSQDFWRGADTQYF.

The chain joins TRBV5-1 to TRBJ2-5; TRBD1 matches at 8 bases. With 3 bases clipped from V and 5 bases from J, the junction kept 9 bases outside the gene matches. There are 15 residues in the CDR3. Germline V lookup: CDR1 SGHRS, CDR2 YFSETQ. The CDR3 spells CASSSMTGVGETQYF. For the CDR3, the DNA is TGCGCCAGCAGCTCTATGACAGGGGTGGGGGAGACCCAGTACTTC. The full variable domain, completed using reference TRBV5-1 and TRBJ2-5, is KAGVTQTPRYLIKTRGQQVTLSCSPISGHRSVSWYQQTPGQGLQFLFEYFSETQRNKGNFPGRFSGRQFSNSRSEMNVSTLELGDSALYLCASSSMTGVGETQYFGPGTRLLVL.

The V gene is TRBV7-2, the J gene TRBJ2-3, with 12 bases lining up with TRBD2. CDR1 and CDR2 (germline): SGHTA, FQGNSA. The V segment lost 5 bases and the J segment 2 bases; nucleotides outside the gene matches: 5. CDR3 length equals 16 residues. The DNA of the CDR3 is TGTGCCAGCAGCATAACTAGCGGGGGGTTCACAGATACGCAGTATTTT. Translated: CASSITSGGFTDTQYF.

This chain uses TRBV6-2 or TRBV6-3 with TRBJ1-2; no definite D call. The V and J ends lost 6 bases and 2 bases respectively, with 10 bases between them. This CDR3 comprises 13 residues. Germline loops: CDR1 MNHEY, CDR2 SVGEGT. The CDR3 loop is CASSLDGNYGYTF. CDR3 DNA: TGTGCCAGCAGCTTGGACGGGAACTATGGCTACACCTTC.

The V gene is TRBV23-1, the J gene TRBJ1-5; the D gene is possibly TRBD1 (5 bases). TRBV23-1 is treated as an ORF (open reading frame) with a function not yet certain. This CDR3 spans 14 amino acids. Trimming stripped 4 bases from V and 1 base from J, with 8 bases between. CDR3 DNA sequence: TGCGCCAGCAGTCCGGGGGGAAGCAATCAGCCCCAGCATTTT. Its protein product is CASSPGGSNQPQHF.

This sequence joins TRBV4-1 and TRBJ2-5, with 7 bases lining up with TRBD2. Germline assignment: CDR1 MGHRA and CDR2 YSYEKL. This CDR3 comprises 16 residues. After removal of 4 bases from V and 2 bases from J, the junction contained 10 bases not matched to a gene. The CDR3 nucleotides are TGCGCCAGCAGCCTGAGGTTTGGGGGGGGTCAAGAGACCCAGTACTTC. Protein sequence: CASSLRFGGGQETQYF.

The chain is built from TRBV7-2 and TRBJ2-5; no clear D. V lost 4 bases, J lost 4 bases, and 10 bases lay in between. There are 13 residues in the CDR3. Germline V CDR1 and CDR2: SGHTA, FQGNSA. CDR3 in DNA: TGTGCCAGCAGCTACCTAGGGTCAGAGACCCAGTACTTC. Translating it yields CASSYLGSETQYF.

The chain has TRBV7-9 and TRBJ2-1, with D maybe TRBD1 (6 bases). Germline CDR1 is SEHNR and CDR2 is FQNEAQ (reference sequence). Trimming stripped 5 bases from V and 3 bases from J, with 14 bases between. The CDR3 is 15 amino acids. In nucleotides, the CDR3 is TGTGCCAGCAGCCCAGGGCAGGGGTACTACAATGAGCAGTTCTTC. Encoded protein: CASSPGQGYYNEQFF.